The 11 T cell receptor beta chains in this list originate from one sample, sequenced in a study of cytomegalovirus exposure and HLA in healthy donors. The PCR made use of 60 Vbeta and 13 Jbeta primers. The data were produced by immunoSEQ multiplex PCR, yet TCRdb's version contains in-frame clones alone and is incomplete. Seen here are approximately 210,000 clones, roughly 82% observed once, and the top ten hold approximately 5.7%. The sequenced sample consisted of PBMCs. The receptors were gathered from a man in his forties in good health and CMV-seropositive.

The V and J genes are TRBV28 and TRBJ1-5, with D possibly being TRBD1 (6 bases). The germline V and J ends were trimmed by 8 bases and 6 bases, with 14 bases remaining between them. The CDR3 contains 13 residues. CDR1 MDHEN and CDR2 SYDVKM come from the germline V gene. The CDR3 region is CASGTGPGQPQHF. Written as DNA, the CDR3 is TGTGCCAGCGGAACAGGGCCGGGTCAGCCCCAGCATTTT.

The rearrangement links TRBV6-1 to TRBJ2-7; D gene uncertain. The CDR3 runs to 13 residues. Trimming cost V 2 bases and J 2 bases, with 7 bases left between them. The V gene's germline CDR1 is MNHNS and CDR2 SASEGT. The CDR3 here is CASSEPTPYEQYF. The CDR3 bases are TGTGCCAGCAGTGAACCGACACCCTACGAGCAGTACTTC.

The genes are TRBV20-1 and TRBJ2-3; D is unresolved. The CDR3 extends over 11 amino acids. Trimming took off 1 base at V and 6 bases at J, with 5 bases between the two ends. Germline assignment: CDR1 DFQATT and CDR2 SNEGSKA (reference sequence). In nucleotides, the CDR3 is TGCAGTGCTAGAGTCCTGGATACGCAGTATTTT. This sequence encodes CSARVLDTQYF.

The CDR3 nucleotides read TGCGCCAGCAGCCTGGGGACAGGACGGCACACTGAAGCTTTCTTT. It yields the protein CASSLGTGRHTEAFF. The chain employs TRBV4-1 and TRBJ1-1; the match to TRBD1 covers 8 bases. The CDR3 length is 15 residues. The V segment lost 4 bases and the J segment 3 bases; nucleotides outside the gene matches: 7. Germline V CDR1 and CDR2: MGHRA, YSYEKL.

This clone was counted only a few times. The V gene is TRBV5-1, the J gene TRBJ2-5; 9 bases agree with TRBD1. Germline values: CDR1 SGHRS, CDR2 YFSETQ. With 3 bases clipped from V and 3 bases from J, the junction kept 3 bases outside the gene matches. The CDR3 loop spans 14 amino acids. For the CDR3, the DNA is TGCGCCAGCAGCTGGGGGGACAGGGAAGAGACCCAGTACTTC. As protein: CASSWGDREETQYF.

The chain couples TRBV5-5 to TRBJ2-3; possible D gene TRBD2, 7 bases. Trimming removed 4 bases at V and 2 bases at J, with 17 bases between. CDR1 is SGHKS, CDR2 YYEKEE, per germline (reference sequence). CDR3 size: 16 residues. CDR3 bases: TGTGCCAGCAGCCTTGGGGGGGGGCGCAACACAGATACGCAGTATTTT. Translation: CASSLGGGRNTDTQYF.

This clone was recorded only once. The chain carries TRBV5-1 and TRBJ1-4, with TRBD1 matching 11 bases. The CDR3 is 15 residues long. The ends lost 3 bases at V and 7 bases at J; junction bases unmatched: 5. The V gene's germline CDR1 is SGHRS and CDR2 YFSETQ. In DNA, the CDR3 is TGCGCCAGCAGCTGGACCGGGACAGGGGGTGAAAAACTGTTTTTT. Translating gives CASSWTGTGGEKLFF.

The chain uses TRBV6-1 and TRBJ2-7, with 13 bases lining up with TRBD2. After removal of 3 bases from V and 6 bases from J, the junction contained 5 bases not matched to a gene. The CDR3 is 15 residues long. CDR1 and CDR2 (germline): MNHNS, SASEGT. For the CDR3, the DNA is TGTGCCAGCAGTGATAGGGGACTAGCGGGAATCGAGCAGTACGTC. It encodes CASSDRGLAGIEQYV.

This chain joins TRBV13 and TRBJ2-6; TRBD2 agrees at 7 bases. Germline V gives CDR1 PRHDT, CDR2 FYEKMQ (reference sequence). V was pared by 2 bases and J by 2 bases, with 0 bases of the junction left unmatched. This CDR3 has 15 residues. The CDR3 region is CASSLRGAGANVLTF. CDR3 DNA: TGTGCCAGCAGCTTACGGGGGGCTGGGGCCAACGTCCTGACTTTC. The complete variable domain, with remaining parts taken from reference TRBV13 and TRBJ2-6, reads AAGVIQSPRHLIKEKRETATLKCYPIPRHDTVYWYQQGPGQDPQFLISFYEKMQSDKGSIPDRFSAQQFSDYHSELNMSSLELGDSALYFCASSLRGAGANVLTFGAGSRLTVL.

This clone was picked up one time. The chain combines TRBV7-6 with TRBJ1-5, with D perhaps matching TRBD1 (6 bases). Trimming removed 4 bases at V and 4 bases at J, with 8 bases between. The germline V gene encodes CDR1 SGHVS and CDR2 FNYEAQ. This CDR3 is built from 13 residues. The CDR3 region has the DNA TGTGCCAGCAGCTCAGGGGCTAATCAGCCCCAGCATTTT. Its translation: CASSSGANQPQHF. Supplemented by reference TRBV7-6 and TRBJ1-5, the full variable domain reads GAGVSQSPRYKVTKRGQDVALRCDPISGHVSLYWYRQALGQGPEFLTYFNYEAQQDKSGLPNDRFSAERPEGSISTLTIQRTEQRDSAMYRCASSSGANQPQHFGDGTRLSIL.

The genes are TRBV5-5 and TRBJ2-7; perhaps TRBD2 as D (5 bases). This CDR3 is 16 amino acids long. V lost 4 bases to trimming and J lost 5 bases, with 22 bases between them. The germline V gene encodes CDR1 SGHKS and CDR2 YYEKEE (reference sequence). The CDR3 nucleotides are TGTGCCAGCAGCCACGGCTGGTGGGAGATGGACGACGAGCAGTACTTC. Its protein is CASSHGWWEMDDEQYF.